This T cell receptor (beta chain) is drawn from a study of shared clonotypes between healthy human individuals. Study-wide points: Non-shared clonotypes had lower generation probabilities than clonotypes shared by all four sorted-subset donors.

Researchers ran the assay at a deep level. Measured with immunoSEQ multiplex PCR; TCRdb has only the in-frame clones, and not every one. The repertoire holds some 1 million clones, with about three quarters as singletons. Concerning this clone: Its antigen is unknown.

Input material: memory CD4+ T cells sorted from blood. Subset of the sample: CD45RA-negative fraction. The origin of this receptor is a man between 18 and 29 years old in good health.

In DNA, the CDR3 is TGTGCCAGTAGTAGACGATTGAAGTACCAAGAGACCCAGTACTTC. As protein: CASSRRLKYQETQYF. The chain uses TRBV19 and TRBJ2-5; D is uncertain. The CDR3 runs 15 residues. The V end lost 4 bases, the J end lost 0 bases, and 12 bases lay between the germline ends. Germline values: CDR1 LNHDA, CDR2 SQIVND (reference sequence). Full variable domain (remainder filled in from reference TRBV19 and TRBJ2-5): DGGITQSPKYLFRKEGQNVTLSCEQNLNHDAMYWYRQDPGQGLRLIYYSQIVNDFQKGDIAEGYSVSREKKESFPLTVTSAQKNPTAFYLCASSRRLKYQETQYFGPGTRLLVL.